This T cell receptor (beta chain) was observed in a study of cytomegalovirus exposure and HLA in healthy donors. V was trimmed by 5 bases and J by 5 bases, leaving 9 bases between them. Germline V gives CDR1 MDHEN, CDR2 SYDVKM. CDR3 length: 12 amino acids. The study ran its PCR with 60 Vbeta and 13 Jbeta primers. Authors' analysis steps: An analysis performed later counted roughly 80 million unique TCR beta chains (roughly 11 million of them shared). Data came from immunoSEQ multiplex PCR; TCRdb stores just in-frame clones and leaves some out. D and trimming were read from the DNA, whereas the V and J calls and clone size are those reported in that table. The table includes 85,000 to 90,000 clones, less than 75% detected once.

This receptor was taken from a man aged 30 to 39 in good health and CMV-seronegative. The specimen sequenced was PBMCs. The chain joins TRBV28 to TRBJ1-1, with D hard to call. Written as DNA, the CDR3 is TGTGCCAGCAGTAGAGGAAGAACTGAAGCTTTCTTT. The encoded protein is CASSRGRTEAFF.